This is a list of T cell receptor beta chains from one sample in a study of blood T cells in healthy people across ages. TCRdb reprocessed the 5' RACE reads with MiXCR, giving one entry per CDR3 protein. The sample yields 1.2 million to 1.5 million distinct CDR3 sequences, approximately 59% seen once. Sequencing was performed on blood. The receptors shown here come from a man aged 18 to 30 in good health. The CDR3 runs from the conserved cysteine through the conserved F or W. Each record gives: clone size, J gene, D gene, V gene, CDR3 DNA, CDR3 protein. A D gene is named only where the DNA matches it firmly. Size tells how often a clone was seen (once, few, many) or the class of an expanded clone, and some rows leave it out.

. | TRBJ2-7 | . | TRBV4-2 | TGTGCCAGCAGCCAGCCGGCTCCCTACGAGCAGTACTTC | CASSQPAPYEQYF
once | TRBJ1-1 | . | TRBV7-9 | TGTGCCAGCAGCTTGGGGGCCTCTGGAACTGAAGCTTTCTTT | CASSLGASGTEAFF
. | TRBJ2-7 | . | TRBV7-9 | TGTGCCAGCAGCCTCGGTCGGGGGATTCGGAGAGAATCTTCCTACGAGCAGTACTTC | CASSLGRGIRRESSYEQYF
. | TRBJ2-1 | . | TRBV5-6 | TGTGCCAGCAGCTCACAGGGAAGGGATGAGCAGTTCTTC | CASSSQGRDEQFF
few | TRBJ2-1 | . | TRBV12-3/TRBV12-4 | TGTGCCAGCAGTTCCCGGACGGGGGGCCTCTACAATGAGCAGTTCTTC | CASSSRTGGLYNEQFF
few | TRBJ1-6 | . | TRBV7-2 | TGTGCCAGCAGCTCCCGACGGCAGGATAATTCACCCCTCCACTTT | CASSSRRQDNSPLHF
few | TRBJ2-5 | . | TRBV29-1 | TGCAGCGTTGAGCGGGGCGGGTGGGAGACCCAGTACTTC | CSVERGGWETQYF
few | TRBJ1-2 | TRBD1 | TRBV4-1 | TGCGCCAGCAGCCAGCCACGGACAGGGTCAGGTACGGGCTACACCTTC | CASSQPRTGSGTGYTF
. | TRBJ2-7 | . | TRBV6-5 | TGTGCCAGCAGTTACTCGAGTCAGCCCTACGAGCAGTACTTC | CASSYSSQPYEQYF
. | TRBJ2-3 | TRBD2 | TRBV10-3 | TGTGCCATCAGTGAGTCCCCGACTAGCGGGACAGATACGCAGTATTTT | CAISESPTSGTDTQYF
. | TRBJ2-7 | TRBD2 | TRBV20-1 | TGCAGTGCTTCCCGCAGACTAGCGGGAGTATACGAGCAGTACTTC | CSASRRLAGVYEQYF
. | TRBJ1-2 | TRBD1 | TRBV9 | TGTGCCAGCAGTGGGGTTACGACAGGGGCCGATGGCTACACCTTC | CASSGVTTGADGYTF
. | TRBJ2-7 | . | TRBV11-2 | TGTGCCAGCAGCGAAAGTTTGAGGGGCGGGTACGAGCAGTACTTC | CASSESLRGGYEQYF
. | TRBJ2-1 | . | TRBV25-1 | TGTGCCAGCAGTGCTGGCGAAAGCTCCTACAATGAGCAGTTCTTC | CASSAGESSYNEQFF
. | TRBJ1-6 | . | TRBV2 | TGTGCCAGCATCAGAGGGGTCAGCTCCTATAATTCACCCCTCCACTTT | CASIRGVSSYNSPLHF
. | TRBJ1-2 | . | TRBV4-1 | TGCGCCAGCAGCGGGGGGTTGGGCTACACCTTC | CASSGGLGYTF
. | TRBJ2-7 | TRBD2 | TRBV6-1 | TGTGCCAGCAGTGAAGCTCCTAGCGGGAACAACGAGCAGTACTTC | CASSEAPSGNNEQYF
once | TRBJ2-7 | . | TRBV10-3 | TGTGCCATCAAAACGGGGAACGAGCAGTACTTC | CAIKTGNEQYF
few | TRBJ1-1 | TRBD1 | TRBV6-2/TRBV6-3 | TGTGCCAGCAGATCCACCGACAGGGGTGTCACTGAAGCTTTCTTT | CASRSTDRGVTEAFF
. | TRBJ2-1 | . | TRBV7-2 | TGTGCCAGCAGCTTAGCCCCGGGACTTACTAACAATGAGCAGTTCTTC | CASSLAPGLTNNEQFF